Reported below is one T cell receptor (beta chain). The antigen this receptor binds is unknown. Within one base of it there is no much larger clone, and no base qualities were kept. The sample is drawn from a study of shared clonotypes between healthy human individuals (dated by TCRdb to the early 2020s). For the wider study: Three men and two women, aged 18 to 49 years, made up the cohort. To estimate repertoire size and how much clonotype sharing occurs between individuals, the study deeply sequenced the blood TCR repertoires of several healthy adults. Between about 0.8 and 8.9 billion PBMCs per donor were obtained by leukapheresis. Per donor, three plates each were used for CD4 naive and CD4 memory, two for CD8 naive, and one for CD8 memory. To increase sequencing depth and limit assay-specific biases, different laboratories used diverse techniques to prepare libraries and sequence TCR repertoires. Summary of the overall study and its limitations: Because the study included only a small number of donors, the genetic and exposure-history diversity represented was limited. Naive subsets generally had larger estimated clonotype richness than memory subsets did. Sampling was restricted to blood, and TCR repertoires in tissues likely differ from the TCR repertoires found in blood. Rarefaction of sorted-subset datasets indicated incomplete sequencing despite the large sequencing depth. Around 5.4% of naive CD4, 3.5% of naive CD8, approximately 2.2% of memory CD4, and 0.35% to 0.5% of memory CD8 clonotypes were shared across a few donors. Compared with non-shared clonotypes, clonotypes shared by all four sorted-subset donors had higher generation probabilities. Pairwise subsampling indicated that sequencing depth was expected to affect the degree of clonotype sharing among donors.

TCR CDR3 regions were amplified from genomic DNA by multiplex PCR using the deep immunoSEQ assay. Extracted genomic DNA from each cell subset was spread evenly across all wells of several immunoSEQ 96-well plates, with each plate serving as a replicate. For sorted subsets, 200 to 250 ng of genomic DNA, equivalent to roughly 33,000 T cell genomes, went into each replicate PCR. Purified libraries were quantified with a Qubit 3.0 fluorometer, sized on a Bioanalyzer 2100, and re-quantified with the KAPA Library Quantification kit. Every immunoSEQ 96-well plate was sequenced on a separate single-read 150-cycle Illumina NextSeq 550 flow cell. In the original analysis: Because only junctional sequences without quality scores were contained in the immunoSEQ output, filtering matching that applied to full-length reads could not be performed. Sequences were annotated with PyIR, a Python wrapper for IgBLAST v1.9, and V/J genes and CDR3 were assigned using IMGT germline references. Any read was removed if the V/J assignment was weak (E-value above 1e-6), the CDR3 was missing, or the read contained stop codons, out-of-frame junctions, or ambiguous translated residues. V3J clonotypes were defined as sequences sharing the same inferred V gene, J gene, and CDR3 amino acid sequence. Percentage overlap between repertoires was computed as shared unique clonotypes divided by the size of the smaller repertoire. Richness of each repertoire was evaluated using RTK rarefaction, the Chao1 estimator, and Recon v2.1 estimates of unobserved clonotypes. Generation probabilities for all TCRbeta clonotypes obtained by the gDNA method from four donors were computed using OLGA. TCRdb re-hosts the immuneACCESS table, in-frame sequences only. Its copies lack some clones; in the studies checked, an unresolved V gene accounts for under half of them, and the cause for the rest is not known. The V and J calls and clone size are taken from that table; D and trimming were inferred from the DNA. The sample records around 1.1 million clones, around 77% of which are singletons. Roughly 0.83% of the sample lies in the top ten.

The donors were healthy, HIV-negative adults who had no recently reported acute infections or vaccinations. All donors were Caucasian adults living in Nashville, Tennessee, USA. CD4+ T cells were enriched through magnetic negative selection, after which naive cells were positively selected on CD45RA and the remaining negative fraction served as the memory subset. Blood was collected by leukapheresis, and PBMCs were isolated by Ficoll-Histopaque density gradient centrifugation and then cryopreserved in liquid nitrogen vapor phase. Analytical flow cytometry was used to check the purity and quantity of every magnetically sorted T cell population. Genomic DNA was isolated from each sorted fraction and quantified by UV absorbance on a Nanodrop 2000c. Input material: memory CD4+ T cells from PBMCs. This specimen's cell subset or site label, per the study, means: CD45RA-negative fraction. This TCR was sampled from a man aged 18 to 29 in good health. Some clones in this sample may be carry-over from other donors' samples.

For the CDR3, the sequence is CASNKISSYNEQFF. The bases read TGCGCCAGCAACAAAATAAGCTCCTACAATGAGCAGTTCTTC. The V gene is TRBV5-1 and the J gene is TRBJ2-1, with the D gene too uncertain to name. V and J are truncated by 6 bases and 0 bases respectively, leaving an intervening sequence of 10 bases. The CDR3 holds 14 amino acids from the cysteine to the phenylalanine. Only the CDR3 DNA is retained, 42 bases long and in frame from the first base. From the germline V gene, CDR1 is SGHRS and CDR2 is YFSETQ.